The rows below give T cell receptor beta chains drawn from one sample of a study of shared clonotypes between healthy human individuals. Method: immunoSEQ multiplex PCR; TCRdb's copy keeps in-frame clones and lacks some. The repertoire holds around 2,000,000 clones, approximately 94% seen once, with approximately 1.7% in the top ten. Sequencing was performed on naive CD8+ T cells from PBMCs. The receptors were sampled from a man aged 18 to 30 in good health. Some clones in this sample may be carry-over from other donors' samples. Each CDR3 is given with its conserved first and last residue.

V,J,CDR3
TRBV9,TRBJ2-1,CASGEVVSSYNEQFF
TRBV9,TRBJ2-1,CASSRGRGDEQFF
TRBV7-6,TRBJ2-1,CASSFGSEQFF
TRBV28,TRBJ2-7,CATNRWVRGHEQYF
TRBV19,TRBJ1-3,CASSIGGNTIYF
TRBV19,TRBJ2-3,CASSPINPSTDTQYF
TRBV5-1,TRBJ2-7,CASSLHSSYEQYF
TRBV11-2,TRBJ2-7,CASSLERTILSYEQYF
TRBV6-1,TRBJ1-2,CASSEGQTYGYTF
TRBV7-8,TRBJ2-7,CASSLLGTGDEQYF
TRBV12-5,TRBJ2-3,CASGLVLMTEYTDTQYF
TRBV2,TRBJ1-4,CASSEPEETTNEKLFF
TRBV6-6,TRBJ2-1,CASSYSGAGPYNEQFF
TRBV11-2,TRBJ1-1,CASSQWTGRDTEAFF
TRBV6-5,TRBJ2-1,CASSYFRTGAYNEQFF
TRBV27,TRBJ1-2,CASSLKTGAYGYTF
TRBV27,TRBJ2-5,CASSLLASGLQETQYF
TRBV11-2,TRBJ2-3,CASSLEIGMADTQYF
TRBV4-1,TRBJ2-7,CASSQASGNNEQYF
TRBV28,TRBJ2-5,CASSLVTGPAQETQYF
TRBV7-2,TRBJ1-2,CASSPRTWTNYGYTF
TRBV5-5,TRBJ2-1,CASSPGLAGGYNEQFF
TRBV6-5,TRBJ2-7,CARTRDRATYEQYF
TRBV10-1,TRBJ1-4,CASSDRKGHPKGEKLFF
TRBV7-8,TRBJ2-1,CASSTGLAVDEQFF
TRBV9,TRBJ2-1,CASSVNSGRGYNEQFF
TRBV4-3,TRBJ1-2,CASSQVSDGMNYGYTF
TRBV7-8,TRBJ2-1,CASSSETGYNEQFF
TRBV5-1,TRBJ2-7,CASSLAGGLRGEQYF
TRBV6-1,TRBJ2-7,CASSEMTGSTYEQYF
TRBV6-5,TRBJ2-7,CASSPPRVQTGEQYF
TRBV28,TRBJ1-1,CASTSANRVNTEAFF
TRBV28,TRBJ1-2,CASTLRVQVDGYTF
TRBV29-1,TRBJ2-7,CSAGLAGAHEQYF
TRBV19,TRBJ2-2,CASSTPPTGELFF
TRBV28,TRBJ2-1,CASSSRWLALSSYNEQFF
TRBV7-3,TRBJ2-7,CASSLEAGGYEQYF
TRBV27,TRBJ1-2,CASSPFTGNYGYTF